This T cell receptor beta chain was identified during a study of CD8 T cells in Susac syndrome. CD8+ and CD4+ T cells from blood underwent TCR beta sequencing. Isolation of CD8+ and CD4+ T cells was performed negatively, whereas enrichment of TEMRA cells was done by FACS. RNA, at about 0.5 to 1 ug, was reverse transcribed with random hexamers. The method of amplification for TCR beta CDR3 was immunoSEQ multiplex PCR, covering 54 Vbeta and 13 Jbeta. TCRdb reanalysed the immunoSEQ multiplex PCR reads using MiXCR and keeps one entry per CDR3 protein. This table holds about 60,000 distinct CDR3 sequences, around nine tenths found once. Germline CDR1 and CDR2: MGHRA and YSYEKL. This CDR3 contains 16 residues. The J segment lost 5 bases and the V segment lost 1 base, leaving 10 bases of the junction unmatched.

The specimen was CD8+ T cells from PBMCs. This receptor was taken from a human donor in good health. The chain has TRBV4-1 and TRBJ1-1, with 7 bases matching TRBD1. For the CDR3, the DNA is TGCGCCAGCAGCCAAGTGAGGGGGCGAACCTCAACTGAAGCTTTCTTT. This sequence encodes CASSQVRGRTSTEAFF.